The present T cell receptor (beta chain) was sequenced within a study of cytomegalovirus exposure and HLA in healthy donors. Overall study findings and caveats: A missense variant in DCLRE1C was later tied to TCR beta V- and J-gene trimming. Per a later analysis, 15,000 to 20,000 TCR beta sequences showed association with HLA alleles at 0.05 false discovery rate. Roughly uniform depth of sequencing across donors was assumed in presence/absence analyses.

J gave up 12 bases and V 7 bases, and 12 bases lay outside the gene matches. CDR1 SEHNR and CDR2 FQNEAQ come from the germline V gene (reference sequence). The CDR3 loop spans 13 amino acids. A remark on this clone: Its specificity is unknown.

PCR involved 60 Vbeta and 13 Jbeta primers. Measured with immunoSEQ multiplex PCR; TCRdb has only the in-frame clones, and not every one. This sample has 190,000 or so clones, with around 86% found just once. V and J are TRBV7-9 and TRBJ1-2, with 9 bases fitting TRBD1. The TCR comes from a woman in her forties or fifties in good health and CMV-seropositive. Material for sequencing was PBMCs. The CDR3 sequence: CASTSRTGERDTF. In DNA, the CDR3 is TGTGCCAGCACGTCGCGGACAGGGGAACGGGACACCTTC.